Described below is a single T cell receptor (beta chain) sequence and its context. Its antigen is still unknown. This sample is drawn from a study of PD-1 blockade in classical Hodgkin lymphoma. Study-wide points: Undefined causes, possibly disease activity or prior therapy, underlie the repertoire differences. Reported findings placed baseline TCR diversity lower in newly diagnosed patients (compared with healthy donors).

The table came from immunoSEQ multiplex PCR; TCRdb's copy has only in-frame clones and leaves some out. The sample records under 30,000 clones, approximately 90% being singletons. This sample's time point: newly diagnosed, previously untreated cHL patient sample. PBMCs from patients with newly diagnosed, untreated classical Hodgkin lymphoma served as a comparison group for the relapsed/refractory trial patients. The CDR3 has 13 residues. The germline CDR1 and CDR2 sequences are LNHDA and SQIVND (reference sequence). The clonotype originates from a human donor with classical Hodgkin lymphoma. Sequenced: peripheral blood mononuclear cells (PBMCs). The chain couples TRBV19 to TRBJ2-1; tentatively, D is TRBD2 (5 bases). In nucleotides, the CDR3 is TGTGCAGTAGCGATTAGCTCCTACAATGAGCAGTTCTTC. Translating it yields CAVAISSYNEQFF.